A selection of T cell receptor beta chains follows, all from one sample in a study of cytomegalovirus exposure and HLA in healthy donors. Here immunoSEQ multiplex PCR was the method, and the copy in TCRdb shows in-frame clones only, minus some. The sample has roughly 100,000 clones, 70% to 80% seen once. Specimen: PBMCs. These receptors were collected from a man aged 35-49 years in good health and CMV-seronegative. CDR3s include the opening cysteine and the closing phenylalanine or tryptophan. D genes are given only for firm matches. Only some rows state a clone size, as once, few, many or a class for expanded clones.

D: TRBD2
V: TRBV5-1
size: .
J: TRBJ2-3
DNA: TGCGCCAGCAGCTCTAGCGGGAGGGCCACAGATACGCAGTATTTT
CDR3: CASSSSGRATDTQYF

D: TRBD1
V: TRBV25-1
size: .
J: TRBJ2-5
DNA: TGTGCCAGCGGACACGGGACAGGGGAAAAGACCCAGTACTTC
CDR3: CASGHGTGEKTQYF

D: .
V: TRBV5-6
size: .
J: TRBJ2-2
DNA: TGTGCCAGCAGCTCGAGCGAGGAGGCAGTGAACACCGGGGAGCTGTTTTTT
CDR3: CASSSSEEAVNTGELFF

D: .
V: TRBV5-1
size: .
J: TRBJ1-3
DNA: TGCGCCAGTTCACAGGACTACTCTGGAAACACCATATATTTT
CDR3: CASSQDYSGNTIYF

D: TRBD1
V: TRBV7-2
size: .
J: TRBJ1-4
DNA: TGTGCCAGCAGCGCGCGGACAGGGATTAATGAAAAACTGTTTTTT
CDR3: CASSARTGINEKLFF

D: TRBD1
V: TRBV6-5
size: once
J: TRBJ1-4
DNA: TGTGCCAGCAGAGGGGGACAGGCTCGAAATGAAAAACTGTTTTTT
CDR3: CASRGGQARNEKLFF

D: TRBD1
V: TRBV29-1
size: few
J: TRBJ1-1
DNA: TGCAGCGCCCGGGGACAGGGGAACACTGAAGCTTTCTTT
CDR3: CSARGQGNTEAFF

D: .
V: TRBV6-5
size: .
J: TRBJ2-3
DNA: TGTGCCAGCAGTTACTCCCCCCTCGGTAGCACAGATACGCAGTATTTT
CDR3: CASSYSPLGSTDTQYF

D: TRBD2
V: TRBV6-1
size: few
J: TRBJ2-1
DNA: TGTGCCAGCAGTAAAGCGGGGGGGTACAATGAGCAGTTCTTC
CDR3: CASSKAGGYNEQFF

D: TRBD2
V: TRBV9
size: .
J: TRBJ2-7
DNA: TGTGCCAGCAGCGTAGAGGCGGCGGGAGGGCGAGGAGAGCAGTACTTC
CDR3: CASSVEAAGGRGEQYF

D: .
V: TRBV11-2
size: .
J: TRBJ2-1
DNA: TGTGCCAGCAGCGGACACACCGGGACAAACTCCTACAATGAGCAGTTCTTC
CDR3: CASSGHTGTNSYNEQFF

D: .
V: TRBV11-2
size: .
J: TRBJ2-2
DNA: TGTGCCAGCAGCTTGTCTGCGAACACCGGGGAGCTGTTTTTT
CDR3: CASSLSANTGELFF

D: TRBD1
V: TRBV19
size: once
J: TRBJ1-1
DNA: TGTGCCAGTAGTATAGCCGGGACAGGACCCGAAGCTTTCTTT
CDR3: CASSIAGTGPEAFF

D: TRBD1
V: TRBV7-8
size: .
J: TRBJ2-3
DNA: TGTGCCAGCTGGCGGGGACAGGGGGGCGATACGCAGTATTTT
CDR3: CASWRGQGGDTQYF

D: TRBD1
V: TRBV5-1
size: .
J: TRBJ1-2
DNA: TGCGCCAGCCGAATCCCGGGACAGGGGGTTGGCTACACCTTC
CDR3: CASRIPGQGVGYTF

D: TRBD1
V: TRBV6-7
size: .
J: TRBJ2-7
DNA: TGTGCCAGCAGTTACTCGAAGTCAAGGGACAGGGGCTCCTACGAGCAGTACTTC
CDR3: CASSYSKSRDRGSYEQYF

D: .
V: TRBV6-5
size: .
J: TRBJ1-2
DNA: TGTGCCAGCAGGACAGCGTATGGCTACACCTTC
CDR3: CASRTAYGYTF

D: TRBD1
V: TRBV5-1
size: .
J: TRBJ1-3
DNA: TGCGCCAGCTCATTTGGAGGGGGCGCGGGAAACACCATATATTTT
CDR3: CASSFGGGAGNTIYF

D: TRBD2
V: TRBV5-5
size: .
J: TRBJ2-2
DNA: TGTGCCAGCAGCTCGGGACTAGCGGCGAACACCGGGGAGCTGTTTTTT
CDR3: CASSSGLAANTGELFF

D: .
V: TRBV19
size: few
J: TRBJ2-7
DNA: TGTGCCAGCTCCCCTAGCGCTTTCTCCTACGAGCAGTACTTC
CDR3: CASSPSAFSYEQYF

D: TRBD1
V: TRBV13
size: .
J: TRBJ1-5
DNA: TGTGCCAGCAGGAGGGACAGGGGGCACGGCCAGCCCCAGCATTTT
CDR3: CASRRDRGHGQPQHF

D: .
V: TRBV19
size: .
J: TRBJ2-7
DNA: TGTGCCAGTAGTTGGCAGGGGAGAAACGAGCAGTACTTC
CDR3: CASSWQGRNEQYF

D: TRBD2
V: TRBV4-2
size: .
J: TRBJ2-2
DNA: TGTGCCAGCAGCCAAGATCGGGGGGGCAGAACCGGGGAGCTGTTTTTT
CDR3: CASSQDRGGRTGELFF

D: TRBD2
V: TRBV10-3
size: .
J: TRBJ2-1
DNA: TGTGCCGCCAACGCGAAGGCTAGCGGGGGGGCCAATGAGCAGTTCTTC
CDR3: CAANAKASGGANEQFF

D: .
V: TRBV14
size: .
J: TRBJ1-1
DNA: TGTGCCAGCAGACACAGGGCCCGGAACACTGAAGCTTTCTTT
CDR3: CASRHRARNTEAFF